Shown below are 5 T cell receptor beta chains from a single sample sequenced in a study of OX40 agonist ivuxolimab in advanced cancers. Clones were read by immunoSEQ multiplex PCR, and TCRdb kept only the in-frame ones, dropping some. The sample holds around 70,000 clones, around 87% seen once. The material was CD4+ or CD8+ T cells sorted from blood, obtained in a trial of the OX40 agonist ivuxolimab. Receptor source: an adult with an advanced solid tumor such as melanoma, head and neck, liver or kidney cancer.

The CDR3 nucleotides are TGTGCCAGCAGCTTAGCGCAAGGGACAGGGGGTTACGAGCAGTACTTC. It specifies CASSLAQGTGGYEQYF. The rearrangement uses TRBV7-2 and TRBJ2-7; 11 bases match TRBD1. J lost 4 bases, V lost 0 bases, and 5 bases had no gene match. This CDR3 region has 16 residues. Germline values: CDR1 SGHTA, CDR2 FQGNSA.

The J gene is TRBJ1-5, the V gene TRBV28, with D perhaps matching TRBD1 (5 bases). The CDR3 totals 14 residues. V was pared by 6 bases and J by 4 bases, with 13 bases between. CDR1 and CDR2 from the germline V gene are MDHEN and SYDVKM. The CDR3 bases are TGTGCCAGCAGCCTCCCTCAGGGTAATCAGCCCCAGCATTTT. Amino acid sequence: CASSLPQGNQPQHF. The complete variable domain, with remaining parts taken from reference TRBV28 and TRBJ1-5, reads DVKVTQSSRYLVKRTGEKVFLECVQDMDHENMFWYRQDPGLGLRLIYFSYDVKMKEKGDIPEGYSVSREKKERFSLILESASTNQTSMYLCASSLPQGNQPQHFGDGTRLSIL.

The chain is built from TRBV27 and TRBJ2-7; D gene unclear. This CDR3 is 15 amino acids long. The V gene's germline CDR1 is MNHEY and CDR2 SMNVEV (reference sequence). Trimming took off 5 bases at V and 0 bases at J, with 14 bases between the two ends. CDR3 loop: CASSLRPVGSYEQYF. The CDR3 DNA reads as TGTGCCAGCAGTCTCCGACCAGTGGGCTCCTACGAGCAGTACTTC.

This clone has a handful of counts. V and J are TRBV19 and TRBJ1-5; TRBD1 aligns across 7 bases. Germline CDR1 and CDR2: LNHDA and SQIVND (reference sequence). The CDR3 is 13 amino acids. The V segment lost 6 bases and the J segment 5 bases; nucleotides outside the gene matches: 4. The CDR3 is CASSPDRDQPQHF. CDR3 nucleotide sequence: TGTGCCAGTAGCCCTGACAGGGATCAGCCCCAGCATTTT.

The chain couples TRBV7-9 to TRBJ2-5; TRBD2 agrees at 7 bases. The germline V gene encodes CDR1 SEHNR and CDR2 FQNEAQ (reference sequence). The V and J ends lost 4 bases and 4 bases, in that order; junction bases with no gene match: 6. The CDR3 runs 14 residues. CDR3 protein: CASSSWGGSETQYF. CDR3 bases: TGTGCCAGCAGCTCCTGGGGGGGATCAGAGACCCAGTACTTC. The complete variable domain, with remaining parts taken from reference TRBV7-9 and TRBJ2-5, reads DTGVSQNPRHKITKRGQNVTFRCDPISEHNRLYWYRQTLGQGPEFLTYFQNEAQLEKSRLLSDRFSAERPKGSFSTLEIQRTEQGDSAMYLCASSSWGGSETQYFGPGTRLLVL.